This TCR beta chain stems from a study of blood T cell repertoires in COVID-19. TCRdb's table, derived via immunoSEQ multiplex PCR, lists solely in-frame clones and lacks some. The table lists about 130,000 clones, roughly 80% of them singletons. Trimming took 5 bases from V and 1 from J, leaving 15 bases between them. The CDR3 runs to 16 residues. Germline-derived CDR1 and CDR2 are SGDLS and YYNGEE. Sequencing used peripheral blood. This chain joins TRBV9 and TRBJ2-2; weak D call: TRBD2 (6 bases). The source of this sequence is an elderly woman with acute or convalescent COVID-19. The CDR3 DNA sequence: TGTGCCAGCAGTTTGATCGGGACTTTGAACACCGGGGAGCTGTTTTTT. Translation gives CASSLIGTLNTGELFF. Variable domain in full (rest from reference TRBV9 and TRBJ2-2): DSGVTQTPKHLITATGQRVTLRCSPRSGDLSVYWYQQSLDQGLQFLIQYYNGEERAKGNILERFSAQQFPDLHSELNLSSLELGDSALYFCASSLIGTLNTGELFFGEGSRLTVL.